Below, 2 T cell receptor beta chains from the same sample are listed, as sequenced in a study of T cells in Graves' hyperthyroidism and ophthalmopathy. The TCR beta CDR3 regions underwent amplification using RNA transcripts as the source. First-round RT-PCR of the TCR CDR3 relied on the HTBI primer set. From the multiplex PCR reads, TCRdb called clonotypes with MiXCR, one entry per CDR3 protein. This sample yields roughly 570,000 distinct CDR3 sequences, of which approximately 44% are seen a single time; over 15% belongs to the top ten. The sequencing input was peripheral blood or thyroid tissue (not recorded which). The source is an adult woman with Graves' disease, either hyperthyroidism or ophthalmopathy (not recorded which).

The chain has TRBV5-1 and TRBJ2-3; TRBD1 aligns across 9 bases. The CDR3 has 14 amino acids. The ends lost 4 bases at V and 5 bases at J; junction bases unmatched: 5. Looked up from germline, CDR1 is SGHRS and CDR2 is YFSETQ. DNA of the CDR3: TGCGCCAGCAGCCCGGACAGGGGTGGAGATACGCAGTATTTT. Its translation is CASSPDRGGDTQYF. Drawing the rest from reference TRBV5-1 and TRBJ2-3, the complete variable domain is KAGVTQTPRYLIKTRGQQVTLSCSPISGHRSVSWYQQTPGQGLQFLFEYFSETQRNKGNFPGRFSGRQFSNSRSEMNVSTLELGDSALYLCASSPDRGGDTQYFGPGTRLTVL.

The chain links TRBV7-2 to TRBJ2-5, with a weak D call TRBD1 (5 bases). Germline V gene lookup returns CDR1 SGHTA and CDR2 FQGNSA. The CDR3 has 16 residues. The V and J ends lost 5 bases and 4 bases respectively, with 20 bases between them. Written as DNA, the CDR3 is TGTGCCAGCAGCGCCACCCTGGGGCAGGGCCGAGAGACCCAGTACTTC. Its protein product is CASSATLGQGRETQYF.